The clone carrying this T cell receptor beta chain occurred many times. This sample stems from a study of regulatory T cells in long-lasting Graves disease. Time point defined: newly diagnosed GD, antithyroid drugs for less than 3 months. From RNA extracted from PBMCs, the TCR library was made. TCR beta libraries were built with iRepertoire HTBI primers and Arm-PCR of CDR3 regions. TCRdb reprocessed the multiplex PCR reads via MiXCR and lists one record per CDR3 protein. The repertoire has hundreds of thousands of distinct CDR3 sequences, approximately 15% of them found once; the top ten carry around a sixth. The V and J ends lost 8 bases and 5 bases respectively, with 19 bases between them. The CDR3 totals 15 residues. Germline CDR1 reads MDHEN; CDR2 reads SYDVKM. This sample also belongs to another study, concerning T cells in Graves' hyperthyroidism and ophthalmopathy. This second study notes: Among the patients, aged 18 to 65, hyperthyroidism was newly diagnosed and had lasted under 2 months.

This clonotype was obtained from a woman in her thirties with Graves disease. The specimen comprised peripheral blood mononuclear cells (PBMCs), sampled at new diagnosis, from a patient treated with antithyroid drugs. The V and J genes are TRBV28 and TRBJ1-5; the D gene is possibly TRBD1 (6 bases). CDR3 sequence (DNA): TGTGCCAGCGAAAGGGGGAGACTAACGGATCAGCCCCAGCATTTT. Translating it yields CASERGRLTDQPQHF. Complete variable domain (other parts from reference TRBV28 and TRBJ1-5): DVKVTQSSRYLVKRTGEKVFLECVQDMDHENMFWYRQDPGLGLRLIYFSYDVKMKEKGDIPEGYSVSREKKERFSLILESASTNQTSMYLCASERGRLTDQPQHFGDGTRLSIL.